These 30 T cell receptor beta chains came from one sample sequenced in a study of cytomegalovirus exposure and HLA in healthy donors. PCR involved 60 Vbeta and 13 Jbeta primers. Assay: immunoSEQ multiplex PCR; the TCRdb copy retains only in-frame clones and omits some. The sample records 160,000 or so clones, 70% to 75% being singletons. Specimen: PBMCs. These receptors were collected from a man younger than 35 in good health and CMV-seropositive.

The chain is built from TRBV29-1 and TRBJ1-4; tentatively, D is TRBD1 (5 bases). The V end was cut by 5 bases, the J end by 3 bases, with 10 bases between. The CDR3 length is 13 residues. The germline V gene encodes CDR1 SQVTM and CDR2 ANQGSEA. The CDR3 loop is CSVWSGSNEKLFF. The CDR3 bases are TGCAGCGTTTGGTCAGGGTCTAATGAAAAACTGTTTTTT.

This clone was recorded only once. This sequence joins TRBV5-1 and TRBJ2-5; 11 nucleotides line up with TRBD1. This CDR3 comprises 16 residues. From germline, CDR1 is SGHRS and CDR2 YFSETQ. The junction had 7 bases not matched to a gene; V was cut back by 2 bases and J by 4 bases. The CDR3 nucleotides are TGCGCCAGCAGCTTTTCCGGACAGGGGGCGGGAGAGACCCAGTACTTC. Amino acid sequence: CASSFSGQGAGETQYF.

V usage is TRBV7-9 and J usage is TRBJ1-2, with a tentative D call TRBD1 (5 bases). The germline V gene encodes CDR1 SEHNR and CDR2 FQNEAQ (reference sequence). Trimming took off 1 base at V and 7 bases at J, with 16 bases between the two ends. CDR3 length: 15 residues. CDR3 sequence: CASSLGGARDGGYTF. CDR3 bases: TGTGCCAGCAGCTTAGGGGGCGCACGTGATGGTGGCTACACCTTC.

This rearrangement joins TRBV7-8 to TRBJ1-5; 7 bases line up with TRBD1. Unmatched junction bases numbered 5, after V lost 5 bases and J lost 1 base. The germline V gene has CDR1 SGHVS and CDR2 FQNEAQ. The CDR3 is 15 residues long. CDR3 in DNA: TGTGCCAGCAGCAAGACAGGGTTGAGCAATCAGCCCCAGCATTTT. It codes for CASSKTGLSNQPQHF.

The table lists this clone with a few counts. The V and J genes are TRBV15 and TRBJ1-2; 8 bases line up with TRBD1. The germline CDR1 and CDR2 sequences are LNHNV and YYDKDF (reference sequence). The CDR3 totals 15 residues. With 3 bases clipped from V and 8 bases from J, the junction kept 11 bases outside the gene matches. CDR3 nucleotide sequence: TGTGCCACCAGCAGCAGACTGGGACAGGCAGTAGGCTACACCTTC. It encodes CATSSRLGQAVGYTF.

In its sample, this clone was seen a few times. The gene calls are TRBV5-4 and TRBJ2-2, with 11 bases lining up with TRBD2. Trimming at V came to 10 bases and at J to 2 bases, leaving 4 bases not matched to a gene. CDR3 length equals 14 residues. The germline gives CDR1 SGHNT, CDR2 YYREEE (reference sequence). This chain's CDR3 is CAGGTSGNTGELFF. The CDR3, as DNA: TGTGCCGGCGGGACTAGCGGTAACACCGGGGAGCTGTTTTTT.

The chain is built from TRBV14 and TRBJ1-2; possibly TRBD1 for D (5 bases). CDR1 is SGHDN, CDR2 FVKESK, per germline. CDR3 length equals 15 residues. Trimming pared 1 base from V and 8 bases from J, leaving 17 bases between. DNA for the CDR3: TGTGCCAGCAGCCAAGTGCGGGGGACCCAGGGAGGCTACACCTTC. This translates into CASSQVRGTQGGYTF.

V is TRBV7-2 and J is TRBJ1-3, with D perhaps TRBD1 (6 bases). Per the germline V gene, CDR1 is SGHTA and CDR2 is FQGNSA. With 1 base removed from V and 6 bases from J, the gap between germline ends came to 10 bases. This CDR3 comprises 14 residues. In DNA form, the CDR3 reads TGTGCCAGCAGCTTAGACAGGGCTCCAAACACCATATATTTT. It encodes CASSLDRAPNTIYF.

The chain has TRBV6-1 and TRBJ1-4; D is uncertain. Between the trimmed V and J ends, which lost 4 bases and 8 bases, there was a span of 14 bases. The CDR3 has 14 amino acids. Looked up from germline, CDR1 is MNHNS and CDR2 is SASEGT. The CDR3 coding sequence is TGTGCCAGCAGTGCGGTGGTGAGGGAGGAAAAACTGTTTTTT. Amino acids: CASSAVVREEKLFF.

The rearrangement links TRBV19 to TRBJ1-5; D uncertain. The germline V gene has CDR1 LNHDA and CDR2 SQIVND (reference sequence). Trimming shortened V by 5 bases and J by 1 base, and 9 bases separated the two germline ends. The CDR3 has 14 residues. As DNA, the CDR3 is TGTGCCAGTAGTGCTTCTAAGAGCAATCAGCCCCAGCATTTT. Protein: CASSASKSNQPQHF.

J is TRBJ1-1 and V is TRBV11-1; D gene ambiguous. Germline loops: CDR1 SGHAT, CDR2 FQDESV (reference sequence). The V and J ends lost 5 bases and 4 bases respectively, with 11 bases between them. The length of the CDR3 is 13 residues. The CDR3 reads CASSATEGTEAFF. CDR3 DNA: TGTGCCAGCAGCGCCACGGAGGGCACTGAAGCTTTCTTT.

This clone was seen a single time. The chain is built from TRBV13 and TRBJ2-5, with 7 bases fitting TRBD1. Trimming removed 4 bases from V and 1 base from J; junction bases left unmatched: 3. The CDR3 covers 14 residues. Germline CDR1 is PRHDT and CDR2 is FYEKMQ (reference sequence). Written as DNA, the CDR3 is TGTGCCAGCAGCTCTAGGGACAGCCAAGAGACCCAGTACTTC. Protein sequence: CASSSRDSQETQYF.

CDR3 residues: CASSSTLGDTQYF. The CDR3 nucleotides are TGTGCCAGCAGCTCTACGCTAGGAGATACGCAGTATTTT. The chain joins TRBV11-3 to TRBJ2-3; D gene uncertain. V was cut by 4 bases and J by 5 bases, with 10 bases left in between. Germline CDR1 reads SGHNT; CDR2 reads YENEEA. The CDR3 sequence is 13 residues long.

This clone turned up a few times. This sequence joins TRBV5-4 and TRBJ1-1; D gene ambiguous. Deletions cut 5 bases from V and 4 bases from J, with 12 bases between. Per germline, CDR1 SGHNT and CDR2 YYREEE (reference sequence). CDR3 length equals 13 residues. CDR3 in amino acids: CASRSSYITEAFF. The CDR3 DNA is TGTGCCAGCAGATCTTCCTATATCACTGAAGCTTTCTTT.

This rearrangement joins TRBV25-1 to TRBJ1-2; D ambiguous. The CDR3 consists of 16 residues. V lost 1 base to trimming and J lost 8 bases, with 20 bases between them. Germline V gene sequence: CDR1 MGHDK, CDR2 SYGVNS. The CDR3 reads CASSEFDQVVSWGYTF. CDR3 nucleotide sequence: TGTGCCAGCAGTGAATTTGACCAGGTAGTTTCTTGGGGCTACACCTTC.

CDR3 bases: TGTGCCAGTAAAGTGGGGAGCTCTGGGGCCAACGTCCTGACTTTC. Protein sequence: CASKVGSSGANVLTF. V is TRBV19 and J is TRBJ2-6, with D possibly TRBD2 on 5 matching bases. Germline values: CDR1 LNHDA, CDR2 SQIVND (reference sequence). The V end was cut by 7 bases, the J end by 0 bases, with 10 bases between. This CDR3 comprises 15 residues.

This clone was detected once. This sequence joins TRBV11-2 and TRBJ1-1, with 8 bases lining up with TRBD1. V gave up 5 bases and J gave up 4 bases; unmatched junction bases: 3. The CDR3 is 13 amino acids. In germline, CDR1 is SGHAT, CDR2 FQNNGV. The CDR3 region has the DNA TGTGCCAGCAGCAATACAGGGGGCACTGAAGCTTTCTTT. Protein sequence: CASSNTGGTEAFF.

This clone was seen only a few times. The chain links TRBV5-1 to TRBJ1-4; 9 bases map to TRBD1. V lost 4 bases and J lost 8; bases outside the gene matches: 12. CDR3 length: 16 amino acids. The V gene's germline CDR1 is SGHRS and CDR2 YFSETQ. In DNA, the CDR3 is TGCGCCAGCAGCCCGGGCGGACAGGGGCGAGGAGAAAAACTGTTTTTT. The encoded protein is CASSPGGQGRGEKLFF.

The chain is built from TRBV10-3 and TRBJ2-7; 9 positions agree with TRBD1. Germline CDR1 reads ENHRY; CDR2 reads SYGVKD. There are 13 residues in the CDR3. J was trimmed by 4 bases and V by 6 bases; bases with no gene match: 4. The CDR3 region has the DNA TGTGCCATCAGGGGACAGGGTAGGTACGAGCAGTACGTC. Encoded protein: CAIRGQGRYEQYV.

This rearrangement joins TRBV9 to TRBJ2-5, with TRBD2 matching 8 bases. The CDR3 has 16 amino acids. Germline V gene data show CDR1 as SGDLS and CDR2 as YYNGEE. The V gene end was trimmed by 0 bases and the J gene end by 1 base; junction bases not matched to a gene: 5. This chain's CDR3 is CASSVVGSGIQETQYF. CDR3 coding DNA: TGTGCCAGCAGCGTAGTGGGTAGCGGGATCCAAGAGACCCAGTACTTC.

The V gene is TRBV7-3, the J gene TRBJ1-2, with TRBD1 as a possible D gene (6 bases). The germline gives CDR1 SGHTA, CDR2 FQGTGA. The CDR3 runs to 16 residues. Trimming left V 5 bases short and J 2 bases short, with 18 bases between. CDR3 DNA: TGTGCCAGCAGCCCTAATCACGGGACACCCAACTATGGCTACACCTTC. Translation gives CASSPNHGTPNYGYTF.

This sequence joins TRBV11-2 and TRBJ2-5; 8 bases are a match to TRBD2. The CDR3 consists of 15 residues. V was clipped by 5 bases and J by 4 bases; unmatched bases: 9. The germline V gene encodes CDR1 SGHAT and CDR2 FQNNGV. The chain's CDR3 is CASSRVLAGTETQYF. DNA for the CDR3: TGTGCCAGCAGCCGGGTGCTAGCGGGTACAGAGACCCAGTACTTC. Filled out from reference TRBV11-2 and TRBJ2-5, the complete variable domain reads EAGVAQSPRYKIIEKRQSVAFWCNPISGHATLYWYQQILGQGPKLLIQFQNNGVVDDSQLPKDRFSAERLKGVDSTLKIQPAKLEDSAVYLCASSRVLAGTETQYFGPGTRLLVL.

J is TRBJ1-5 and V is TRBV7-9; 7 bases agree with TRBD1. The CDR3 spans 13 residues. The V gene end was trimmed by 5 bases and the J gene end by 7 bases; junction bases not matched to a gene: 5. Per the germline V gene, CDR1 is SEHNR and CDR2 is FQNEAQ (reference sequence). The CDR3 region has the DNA TGTGCCAGCAGCCAAGACAGGGAACAGCCCCAGCATTTT. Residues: CASSQDREQPQHF.

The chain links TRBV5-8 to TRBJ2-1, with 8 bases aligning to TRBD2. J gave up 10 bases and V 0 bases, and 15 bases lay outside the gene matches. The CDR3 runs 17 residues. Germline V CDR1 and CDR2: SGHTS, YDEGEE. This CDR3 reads CASSLVVGTSGVGEQFF. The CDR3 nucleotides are TGTGCCAGCAGCTTGGTTGTAGGTACTAGCGGAGTTGGGGAGCAGTTCTTC.

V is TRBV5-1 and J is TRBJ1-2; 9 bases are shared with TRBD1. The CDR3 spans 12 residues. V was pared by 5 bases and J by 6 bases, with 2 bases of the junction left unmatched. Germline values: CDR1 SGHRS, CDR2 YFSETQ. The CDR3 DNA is TGCGCCAGCAGGGGACAGGGTCATGGCTACACCTTC. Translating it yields CASRGQGHGYTF.

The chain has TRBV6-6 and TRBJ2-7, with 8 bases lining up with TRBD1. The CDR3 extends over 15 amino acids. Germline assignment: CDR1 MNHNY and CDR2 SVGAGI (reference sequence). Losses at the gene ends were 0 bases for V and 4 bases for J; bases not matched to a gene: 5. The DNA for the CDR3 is TGTGCCAGCAGTTACTCGAGCCAGGGGGCATACGAGCAGTACGTC. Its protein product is CASSYSSQGAYEQYV.

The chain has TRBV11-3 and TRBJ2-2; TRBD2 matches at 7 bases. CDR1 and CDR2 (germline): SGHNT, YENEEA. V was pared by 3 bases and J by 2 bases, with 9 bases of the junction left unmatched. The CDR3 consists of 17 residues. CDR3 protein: CASSFGEGRSNTGELFF. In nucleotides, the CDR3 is TGTGCCAGCAGCTTTGGGGAGGGCCGGTCCAACACCGGGGAGCTGTTTTTT.

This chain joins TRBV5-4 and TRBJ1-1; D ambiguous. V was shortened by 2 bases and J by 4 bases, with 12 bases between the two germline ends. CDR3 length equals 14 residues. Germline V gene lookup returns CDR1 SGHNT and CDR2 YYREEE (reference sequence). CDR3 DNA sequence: TGTGCCAGCAGCTTCCAGGCTGTCCCCACTGAAGCTTTCTTT. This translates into CASSFQAVPTEAFF.

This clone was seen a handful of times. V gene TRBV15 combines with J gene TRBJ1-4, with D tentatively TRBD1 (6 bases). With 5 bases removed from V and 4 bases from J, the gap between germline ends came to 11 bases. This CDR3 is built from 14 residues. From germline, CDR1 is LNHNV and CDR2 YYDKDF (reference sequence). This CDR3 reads CATSGTSFNEKLFF. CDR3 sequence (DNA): TGTGCCACCAGCGGGACAAGTTTTAATGAAAAACTGTTTTTT.

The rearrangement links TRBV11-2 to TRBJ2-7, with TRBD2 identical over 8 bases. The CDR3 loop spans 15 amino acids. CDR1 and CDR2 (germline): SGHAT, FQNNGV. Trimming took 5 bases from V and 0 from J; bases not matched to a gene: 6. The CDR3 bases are TGTGCCAGCAGCCCGACTAGCGATAGCTCCTACGAGCAGTACGTC. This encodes CASSPTSDSSYEQYV.